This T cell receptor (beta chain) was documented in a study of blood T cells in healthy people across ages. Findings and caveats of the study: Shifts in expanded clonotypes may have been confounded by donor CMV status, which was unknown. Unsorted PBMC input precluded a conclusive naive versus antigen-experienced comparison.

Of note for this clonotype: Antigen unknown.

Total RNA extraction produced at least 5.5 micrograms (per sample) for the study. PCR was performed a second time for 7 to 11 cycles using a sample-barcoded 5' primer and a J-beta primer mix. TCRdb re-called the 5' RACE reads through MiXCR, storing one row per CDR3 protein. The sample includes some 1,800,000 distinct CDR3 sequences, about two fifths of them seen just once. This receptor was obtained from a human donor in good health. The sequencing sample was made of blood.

This chain's CDR3 is CSAPPSTVGGATQYF. The DNA for the CDR3 is TGCAGTGCTCCCCCATCGACCGTCGGGGGGGCGACCCAGTACTTC. This sequence joins TRBV20-1 and TRBJ2-5, with 8 bases fitting TRBD2. The CDR3 is made up of 15 amino acids. Unmatched junction bases numbered 15, after V lost 5 bases and J lost 7 bases. Germline V gene sequence: CDR1 DFQATT, CDR2 SNEGSKA (reference sequence).